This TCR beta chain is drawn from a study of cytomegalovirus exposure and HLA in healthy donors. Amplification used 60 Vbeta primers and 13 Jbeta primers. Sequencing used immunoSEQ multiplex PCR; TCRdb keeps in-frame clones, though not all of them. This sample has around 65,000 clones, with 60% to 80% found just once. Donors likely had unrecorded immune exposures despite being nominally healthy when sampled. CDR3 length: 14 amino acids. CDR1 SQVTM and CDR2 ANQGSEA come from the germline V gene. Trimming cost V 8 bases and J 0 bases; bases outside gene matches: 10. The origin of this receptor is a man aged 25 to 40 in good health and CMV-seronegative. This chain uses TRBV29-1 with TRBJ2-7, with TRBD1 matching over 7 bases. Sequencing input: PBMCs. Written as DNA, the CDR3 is TGCAGCATCGGGGACAGTCGATACTCCTACGAGCAGTACTTC. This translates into CSIGDSRYSYEQYF.